The next 29 T cell receptor beta chains were all read from a single sample in a study of graft-versus-host responses after intestinal transplantation. Only in-frame clones appear in the TCRdb table, and some are missing; sequencing was by immunoSEQ multiplex PCR. Here the sample spans 50,000 or so clones, about nine tenths being singletons. Which antigens these TCRs recognize remains unknown. The material was unstimulated CD4+ T cells sorted from spleen or lymph node cells, obtained before transplant. These receptors were collected from a human donor who was the organ donor for an intestinal transplant.

V is TRBV6-5 and J is TRBJ2-3; the D gene could be TRBD1 or TRBD2 (6 bases each). V was trimmed by 6 bases and J by 0 bases, leaving 10 bases between them. CDR1 and CDR2 from the germline V gene are MNHEY and SVGAGI. The CDR3 runs to 14 residues. Written as DNA, the CDR3 is TGTGCCAGCAGGGGGGGCCTCAGCACAGATACGCAGTATTTT. It specifies CASRGGLSTDTQYF.

This chain uses TRBV6-5 with TRBJ2-5; D is unresolved. The CDR3 extends over 13 amino acids. The ends were cut back, 0 bases at V and 1 base at J, with 3 bases in the middle. The germline gives CDR1 MNHEY, CDR2 SVGAGI. CDR3 sequence reads: CASSYSAQETQYF. DNA for the CDR3: TGTGCCAGCAGTTACTCCGCCCAAGAGACCCAGTACTTC.

This rearrangement joins TRBV4-3 to TRBJ2-2; no firm D call. The germline V gene encodes CDR1 LGHNA and CDR2 YSLEER. V lost 0 bases to trimming and J lost 7 bases, with 9 bases between them. The CDR3 runs 14 residues. CDR3 nucleotide sequence: TGCGCCAGCAGCCAAGAATCAGGCGGCGGGGAGCTGTTTTTT. Translated: CASSQESGGGELFF.

The genes are TRBV2 and TRBJ2-7; TRBD1 aligns across 7 bases. The V gene end was trimmed by 4 bases and the J gene end by 3 bases; junction bases not matched to a gene: 0. The CDR3 runs to 12 residues. Germline-derived CDR1 and CDR2 are SNHLY and FYNNEI. The CDR3 DNA is TGTGCCAGCAGTGCAGGGGGCTACGAGCAGTACTTC. Translating gives CASSAGGYEQYF.

The chain couples TRBV12-5 to TRBJ1-2; possibly TRBD1 for D (6 bases). The ends were cut back, 6 bases at V and 8 bases at J, with 10 bases in the middle. The CDR3 length is 11 residues. Germline CDR1 is LGHNT and CDR2 is FRNRAP. The CDR3 DNA reads as TGTGCTAGTGGACAGGGTGCAGGCTACACCTTC. It is translated as CASGQGAGYTF.

J is TRBJ2-3 and V is TRBV4-3; D remains ambiguous. The CDR3 extends over 15 amino acids. Trimming left V 1 base short and J 0 bases short, with 8 bases between. Germline CDR1 LGHNA, CDR2 YSLEER. CDR3 loop: CASSQVPTSTDTQYF. The CDR3 nucleotides are TGCGCCAGCAGCCAAGTTCCCACTAGCACAGATACGCAGTATTTT.

The genes are TRBV4-3 and TRBJ1-5; no clear D. V lost 1 base and J 2 bases, leaving 12 bases between the germline ends. The CDR3 totals 16 residues. CDR1 LGHNA and CDR2 YSLEER come from the germline V gene. CDR3 region: CASSQVRGMGNQPQHF. For the CDR3, the DNA is TGCGCCAGCAGCCAAGTCCGGGGTATGGGCAATCAGCCCCAGCATTTT.

V usage is TRBV4-2 and J usage is TRBJ2-7; a possible D gene is TRBD2 (5 bases). V was clipped by 0 bases and J by 0 bases, with 12 bases between them. CDR1 LGHNA and CDR2 YNFKEQ come from the germline V gene. The CDR3 runs to 16 residues. DNA of the CDR3: TGTGCCAGCAGCCAAGATATGCGGGCGCGCTCCTACGAGCAGTACTTC. Its protein product is CASSQDMRARSYEQYF.

V and J are TRBV7-2 and TRBJ2-2; 8 nucleotides line up with TRBD1. CDR1 is SGHTA, CDR2 FQGNSA, per germline. Trimming removed 5 bases from V and 5 bases from J; junction bases left unmatched: 10. The CDR3 length is 16 residues. The CDR3 region has the DNA TGTGCCAGCAGCCTGACCCGACAGGGGAAGACCGGGGAGCTGTTTTTT. Translation gives CASSLTRQGKTGELFF.

This chain uses TRBV7-2 with TRBJ2-1; 7 bases line up with TRBD2. Per germline, CDR1 SGHTA and CDR2 FQGNSA. The CDR3 runs to 16 residues. V shed 5 bases and J 7 bases; nucleotides not matched to a gene: 14. CDR3 in amino acids: CASSPDGGSSGNEQFF. CDR3 DNA sequence: TGTGCCAGCAGCCCAGACGGCGGGAGTTCTGGTAATGAGCAGTTCTTC.

In this sample, this clone turned up once. This chain uses TRBV27 with TRBJ2-1, with D perhaps TRBD2 (7 bases). Trimming removed 2 bases at V and 6 bases at J, with 14 bases between. The germline CDR1 and CDR2 sequences are MNHEY and SMNVEV (reference sequence). This CDR3 spans 15 amino acids. CDR3 bases: TGTGCCAGCAGTTTAAGGGGGAGGGCCCTCAATGAGCAGTTCTTC. Translating gives CASSLRGRALNEQFF.

This rearrangement joins TRBV28 to TRBJ1-2; D perhaps matches TRBD1 (5 bases). The CDR3 runs 14 residues. The V and J ends lost 7 bases and 4 bases respectively, with 16 bases between them. Looked up from germline, CDR1 is MDHEN and CDR2 is SYDVKM. The CDR3 nucleotides are TGTGCCAGCACTCATGGTAGGGGAGGCTATGGCTACACCTTC. Translating gives CASTHGRGGYGYTF.

The rearrangement joins TRBV11-3 to TRBJ1-2; a possible D gene is TRBD1 (5 bases). The ends were cut back, 4 bases at V and 5 bases at J, with 8 bases in the middle. This CDR3 has 12 amino acids. Germline V gives CDR1 SGHNT, CDR2 YENEEA. This CDR3 is CASSSGTYGYTF. CDR3 nucleotide sequence: TGTGCCAGCAGCTCTGGGACGTATGGCTACACCTTC.

This chain uses TRBV27 with TRBJ2-2; 10 nucleotides agree with TRBD2. J was trimmed by 7 bases and V by 3 bases; bases with no gene match: 5. CDR3 length: 15 amino acids. The V gene's germline CDR1 is MNHEY and CDR2 SMNVEV (reference sequence). The CDR3 here is CASSFVAGGFGELFF. The CDR3 DNA is TGTGCCAGCAGTTTTGTAGCGGGAGGATTCGGGGAGCTGTTTTTT.

The chain combines TRBV6-5 with TRBJ2-7, with TRBD1 as a possible D gene (5 bases). The CDR3 runs to 15 residues. V lost 2 bases and J 3 bases, leaving 14 bases between the germline ends. Germline V gene sequence: CDR1 MNHEY, CDR2 SVGAGI. The CDR3 sequence is CASSYLPLDSYEQYF. As DNA, the CDR3 is TGTGCCAGCAGTTACCTTCCCCTCGACAGCTACGAGCAGTACTTC.

This chain connects TRBV5-4 to TRBJ2-3; weak D call: TRBD2 (5 bases). This CDR3 is 17 amino acids long. CDR1 is SGHNT and CDR2 is YYREEE in the germline V gene (reference sequence). Trimming took 0 bases from V and 4 from J, leaving 18 bases between them. The chain's CDR3 is CASSLGASFRRSDTQYF. The DNA for the CDR3 is TGTGCCAGCAGCTTGGGTGCGTCCTTTCGGAGGTCAGATACGCAGTATTTT.

The genes are TRBV4-1 and TRBJ2-7; 9 nucleotides align to TRBD2. The junction had 17 bases not matched to a gene; V was cut back by 2 bases and J by 0 bases. Germline-derived CDR1 and CDR2 are MGHRA and YSYEKL. The CDR3 is made up of 20 amino acids. This chain's CDR3 is CASSQRPLSLAGVNSYEQYF. In DNA form, the CDR3 reads TGCGCCAGCAGCCAACGCCCGCTCTCTTTAGCGGGAGTAAACTCCTACGAGCAGTACTTC.

The rearrangement joins TRBV6-1 to TRBJ2-7; D is unclear. The ends were cut back, 8 bases at V and 2 bases at J, with 16 bases in the middle. CDR3 length equals 14 residues. Germline V gene sequence: CDR1 MNHNS, CDR2 SASEGT. This CDR3 is CASEAIRRAYEQYF. The CDR3 nucleotides are TGTGCCAGCGAAGCTATAAGACGGGCCTACGAGCAGTACTTC.

V usage is TRBV10-3 and J usage is TRBJ2-2; 11 bases map to TRBD2. The CDR3 spans 19 residues. With 4 bases clipped from V and 4 bases from J, the junction kept 14 bases outside the gene matches. CDR1 and CDR2 (germline): ENHRY, SYGVKD. CDR3 residues: CAISAGPTSGRPSTGELFF. The CDR3 bases are TGTGCCATCAGTGCCGGACCCACTAGCGGGAGACCGAGCACCGGGGAGCTGTTTTTT.

V usage is TRBV6-5 and J usage is TRBJ2-7; D may correspond to TRBD1 or TRBD2 (5 bases each). The CDR3 covers 14 residues. The germline gives CDR1 MNHEY, CDR2 SVGAGI. Trimming cost V 6 bases and J 3 bases, with 15 bases left between them. The CDR3 region is CASRGPGPSYEQYF. CDR3 bases: TGTGCCAGCAGGGGGCCGGGACCCAGCTACGAGCAGTACTTC.

The chain employs TRBV4-1 and TRBJ2-2; maybe TRBD1 (5 bases). Germline V gene data show CDR1 as MGHRA and CDR2 as YSYEKL. The CDR3 is 16 amino acids. The germline V and J ends were trimmed by 4 bases and 1 base, with 13 bases remaining between them. The CDR3, as DNA: TGCGCCAGCAGCCCCAGGGTTAGGGGGAACACCGGGGAGCTGTTTTTT. Protein: CASSPRVRGNTGELFF.

This chain joins TRBV30 and TRBJ1-6; no definite D call. The germline V and J ends were trimmed by 0 bases and 7 bases, with 10 bases remaining between them. Germline-derived CDR1 and CDR2 are GTSNPN and SVGIG (reference sequence). The CDR3 sequence is 14 residues long. The CDR3: CAWSVGVGNSPLHF. The CDR3 DNA follows: TGTGCCTGGAGTGTTGGGGTAGGGAATTCACCCCTCCACTTT.

The CDR3 is CASSHRTIMNTEAFF. CDR3 nucleotide sequence: TGTGCCAGCAGTCACAGGACGATCATGAACACTGAAGCTTTCTTT. The chain uses TRBV2 and TRBJ1-1, with a tentative D call TRBD1 (5 bases). Trimming shortened V by 5 bases and J by 0 bases, and 13 bases separated the two germline ends. The germline CDR1 and CDR2 sequences are SNHLY and FYNNEI. This CDR3 comprises 15 residues. The whole variable domain, filled in from reference TRBV2 and TRBJ1-1, reads EPEVTQTPSHQVTQMGQEVILRCVPISNHLYFYWYRQILGQKVEFLVSFYNNEISEKSEIFDDQFSVERPDGSNFTLKIRSTKLEDSAMYFCASSHRTIMNTEAFFGQGTRLTVV.

The V call is TRBV28, the J call TRBJ1-1, with D possibly being TRBD1 (5 bases). V lost 5 bases and J 6 bases, leaving 13 bases between the germline ends. Germline CDR1 reads MDHEN; CDR2 reads SYDVKM. CDR3 size: 13 residues. DNA of the CDR3: TGTGCCAGCAGTCTACGCAGGGAAGCTGAAGCTTTCTTT. It yields the protein CASSLRREAEAFF.

The chain recombines TRBV19 with TRBJ1-3; D uncertain. The CDR3 loop spans 14 amino acids. CDR1 LNHDA and CDR2 SQIVND come from the germline V gene (reference sequence). Trimming pared 7 bases from V and 0 bases from J, leaving 10 bases between. The CDR3: CASIRTSSGNTIYF. CDR3 in DNA: TGTGCCAGTATTCGTACCTCCTCTGGAAACACCATATATTTT. The full variable domain, completed using reference TRBV19 and TRBJ1-3, is DGGITQSPKYLFRKEGQNVTLSCEQNLNHDAMYWYRQDPGQGLRLIYYSQIVNDFQKGDIAEGYSVSREKKESFPLTVTSAQKNPTAFYLCASIRTSSGNTIYFGEGSWLTVV.

The chain joins TRBV7-9 to TRBJ2-1; 8 bases line up with TRBD2. Unmatched junction bases numbered 2, after V lost 0 bases and J lost 7 bases. The CDR3 has 14 amino acids. Germline CDR1 reads SEHNR; CDR2 reads FQNEAQ (reference sequence). CDR3 sequence reads: CASSLAGLANEQFF. The DNA for the CDR3 is TGTGCCAGCAGCTTAGCTGGACTAGCAAATGAGCAGTTCTTC.

This chain uses TRBV5-4 with TRBJ2-2; D is possibly TRBD1 or TRBD2 (6 bases each). The V end was cut by 2 bases, the J end by 6 bases, with 20 bases between. CDR1 and CDR2 (germline): SGHNT, YYREEE (reference sequence). This CDR3 region has 17 residues. The CDR3 loop reads CASSFGGNRVRAGELFF. Written as DNA, the CDR3 is TGTGCCAGCAGCTTTGGAGGGAACAGGGTTCGGGCCGGGGAGCTGTTTTTT. Complete variable domain (other parts from reference TRBV5-4 and TRBJ2-2): ETGVTQSPTHLIKTRGQQVTLRCSSQSGHNTVSWYQQALGQGPQFIFQYYREEENGRGNFPPRFSGLQFPNYSSELNVNALELDDSALYLCASSFGGNRVRAGELFFGEGSRLTVL.

This clone was observed once. V and J are TRBV7-8 and TRBJ2-1; D might be TRBD1 (5 bases). The germline V and J ends were trimmed by 5 bases and 4 bases, with 12 bases remaining between them. Germline CDR1 is SGHVS and CDR2 is FQNEAQ. This CDR3 has 14 residues. The CDR3 loop reads CASSTQTEYNEQFF. In DNA, the CDR3 is TGTGCCAGCAGCACCCAGACAGAATACAATGAGCAGTTCTTC.

The chain links TRBV5-1 to TRBJ2-7; the D is unclear. Trimming shortened V by 0 bases and J by 2 bases, and 9 bases separated the two germline ends. The CDR3 is made up of 14 amino acids. Per germline, CDR1 SGHRS and CDR2 YFSETQ. The CDR3 spells CASSLGPGAYEQYF. CDR3 DNA: TGCGCCAGCAGCTTGGGTCCGGGCGCCTACGAGCAGTACTTC.